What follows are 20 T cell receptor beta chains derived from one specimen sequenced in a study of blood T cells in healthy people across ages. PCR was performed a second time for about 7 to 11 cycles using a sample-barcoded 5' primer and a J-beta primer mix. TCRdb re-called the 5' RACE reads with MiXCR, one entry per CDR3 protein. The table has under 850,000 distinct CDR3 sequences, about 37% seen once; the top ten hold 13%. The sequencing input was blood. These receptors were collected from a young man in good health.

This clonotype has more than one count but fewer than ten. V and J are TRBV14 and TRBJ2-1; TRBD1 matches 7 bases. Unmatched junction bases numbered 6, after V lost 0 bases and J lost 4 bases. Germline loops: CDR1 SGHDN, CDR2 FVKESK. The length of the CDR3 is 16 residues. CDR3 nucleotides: TGTGCCAGCAGCCAAGACAGGGGGACCCGGTACAATGAGCAGTTCTTC. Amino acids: CASSQDRGTRYNEQFF.

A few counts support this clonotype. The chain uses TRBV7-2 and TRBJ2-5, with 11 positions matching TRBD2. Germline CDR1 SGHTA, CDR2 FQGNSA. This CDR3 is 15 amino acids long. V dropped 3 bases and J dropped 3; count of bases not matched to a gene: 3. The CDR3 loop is CASSLGLAVEETQYF. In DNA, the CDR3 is TGTGCCAGCAGCTTGGGACTAGCGGTGGAAGAGACCCAGTACTTC. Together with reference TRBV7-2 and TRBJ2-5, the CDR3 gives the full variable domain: GAGVSQSPSNKVTEKGKDVELRCDPISGHTALYWYRQSLGQGLEFLIYFQGNSAPDKSGLPSDRFSAERTGGSVSTLTIQRTQQEDSAVYLCASSLGLAVEETQYFGPGTRLLVL.

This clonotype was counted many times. CDR3 sequence: CASSLEAETYNEQFF. The DNA of the CDR3 is TGTGCCAGCAGCTTGGAGGCAGAAACCTACAATGAGCAGTTCTTC. The chain combines TRBV7-2 with TRBJ2-1, with D possibly being TRBD2 (5 bases). Germline values: CDR1 SGHTA, CDR2 FQGNSA. This CDR3 contains 15 residues. V was clipped by 3 bases and J by 2 bases, with 11 bases between them. Drawing the rest from reference TRBV7-2 and TRBJ2-1, the complete variable domain is GAGVSQSPSNKVTEKGKDVELRCDPISGHTALYWYRQSLGQGLEFLIYFQGNSAPDKSGLPSDRFSAERTGGSVSTLTIQRTQQEDSAVYLCASSLEAETYNEQFFGPGTRLTVL.

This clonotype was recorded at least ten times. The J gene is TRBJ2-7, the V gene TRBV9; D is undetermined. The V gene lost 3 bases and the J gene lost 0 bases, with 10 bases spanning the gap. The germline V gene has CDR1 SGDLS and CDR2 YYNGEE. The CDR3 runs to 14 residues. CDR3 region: CASSAPETSYEQYF. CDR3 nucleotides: TGTGCCAGCAGCGCTCCGGAGACCTCCTACGAGCAGTACTTC.

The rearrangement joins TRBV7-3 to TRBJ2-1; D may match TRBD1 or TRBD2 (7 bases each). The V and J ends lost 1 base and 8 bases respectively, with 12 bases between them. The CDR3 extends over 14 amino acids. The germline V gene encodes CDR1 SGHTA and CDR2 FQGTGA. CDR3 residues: CASSLNPGGDEQFF. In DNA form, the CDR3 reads TGTGCCAGCAGCTTAAATCCAGGGGGGGATGAGCAGTTCTTC. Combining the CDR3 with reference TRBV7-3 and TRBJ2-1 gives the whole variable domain GAGVSQTPSNKVTEKGKYVELRCDPISGHTALYWYRQSLGQGPEFLIYFQGTGAADDSGLPNDRFFAVRPEGSVSTLKIQRTERGDSAVYLCASSLNPGGDEQFFGPGTRLTVL.

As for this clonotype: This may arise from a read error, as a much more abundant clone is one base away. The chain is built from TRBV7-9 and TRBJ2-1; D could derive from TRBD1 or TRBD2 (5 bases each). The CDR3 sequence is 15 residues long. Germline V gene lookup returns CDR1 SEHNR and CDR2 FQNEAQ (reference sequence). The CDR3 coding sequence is TGTGTCAGCAGGGACCAGGGTATCGGTAACAATGAGCAGTTCTTC. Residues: CVSRDQGIGNNEQFF.

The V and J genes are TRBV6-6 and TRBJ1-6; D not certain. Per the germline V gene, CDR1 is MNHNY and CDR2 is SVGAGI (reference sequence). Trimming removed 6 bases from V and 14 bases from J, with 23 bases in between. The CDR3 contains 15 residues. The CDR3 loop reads CASRGNRGENESLHF. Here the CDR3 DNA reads TGTGCCAGCAGGGGGAATCGAGGCGAGAATGAATCCCTCCACTTT.

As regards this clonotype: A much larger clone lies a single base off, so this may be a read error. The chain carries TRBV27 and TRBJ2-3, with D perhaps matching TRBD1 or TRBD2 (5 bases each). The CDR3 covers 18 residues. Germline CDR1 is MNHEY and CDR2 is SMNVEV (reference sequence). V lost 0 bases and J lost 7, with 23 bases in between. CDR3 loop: CASSLSILRVQRTNTQYF. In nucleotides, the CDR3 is TGTGCCAGCAGTTTATCGATTTTGAGGGTACAGAGGACAAATACGCAGTATTTT.

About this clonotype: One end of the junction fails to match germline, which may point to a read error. The CDR3 DNA reads TGTGCCAGTAATCCCATCCCATATGAAAGCATAGATACGCAGTATTTT. Translating gives CASNPIPYESIDTQYF. This chain uses TRBV19 with TRBJ2-3; no reliable D call. Germline lookup yields CDR1 LNHDA and CDR2 SQIVND (reference sequence). The CDR3 extends over 16 amino acids.

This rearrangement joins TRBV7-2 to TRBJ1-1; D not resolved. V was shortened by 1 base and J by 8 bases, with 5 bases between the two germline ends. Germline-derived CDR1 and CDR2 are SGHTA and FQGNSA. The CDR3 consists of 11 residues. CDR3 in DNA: TGTGCCAGCAGCTTAGAGAGGGAAGCTTTCTTT. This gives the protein CASSLEREAFF.

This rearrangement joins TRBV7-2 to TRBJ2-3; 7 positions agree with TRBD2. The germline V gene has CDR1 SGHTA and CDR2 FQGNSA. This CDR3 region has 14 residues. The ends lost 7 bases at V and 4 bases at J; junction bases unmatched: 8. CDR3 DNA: TGTGCCAGCATCGTGGCTAGCGGCTCAGATACGCAGTATTTT. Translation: CASIVASGSDTQYF.

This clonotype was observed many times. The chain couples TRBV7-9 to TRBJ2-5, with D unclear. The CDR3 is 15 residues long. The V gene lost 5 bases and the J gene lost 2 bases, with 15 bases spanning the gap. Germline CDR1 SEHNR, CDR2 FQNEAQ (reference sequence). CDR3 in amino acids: CASSLVQSEQETQYF. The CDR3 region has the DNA TGTGCCAGCAGCCTCGTCCAGTCCGAGCAAGAGACCCAGTACTTC.

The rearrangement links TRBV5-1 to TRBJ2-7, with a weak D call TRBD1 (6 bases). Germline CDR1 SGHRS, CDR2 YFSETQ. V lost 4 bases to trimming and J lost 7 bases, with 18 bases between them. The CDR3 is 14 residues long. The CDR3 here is CASSGQLSYNEQYF. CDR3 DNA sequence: TGCGCCAGCAGCGGACAGCTCTCCTACAATGAGCAGTACTTC.

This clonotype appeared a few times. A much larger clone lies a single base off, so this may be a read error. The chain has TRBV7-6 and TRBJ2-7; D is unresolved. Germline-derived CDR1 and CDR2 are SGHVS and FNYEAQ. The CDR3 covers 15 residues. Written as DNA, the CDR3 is TGTGCCAGCAGCTTAGAGGCGTCCGCTACCTACGAGCGGTACTTC. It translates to CASSLEASATYERYF.

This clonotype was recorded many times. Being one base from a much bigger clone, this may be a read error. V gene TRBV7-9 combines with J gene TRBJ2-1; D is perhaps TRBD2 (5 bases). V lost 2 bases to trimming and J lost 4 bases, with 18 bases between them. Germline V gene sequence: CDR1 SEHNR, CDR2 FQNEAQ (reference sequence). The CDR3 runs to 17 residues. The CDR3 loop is CASSLRFRGAEYNEQFF. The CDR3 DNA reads TGTGCCAGCAGCTTAAGGTTTCGGGGAGCCGAATACAATGAGCAGTTCTTC.

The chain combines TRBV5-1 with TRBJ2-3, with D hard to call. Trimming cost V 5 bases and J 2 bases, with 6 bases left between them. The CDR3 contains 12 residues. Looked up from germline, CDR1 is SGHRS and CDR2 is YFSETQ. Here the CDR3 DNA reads TGCGCCAGCAGGCAGGCCACAGATACGCAGTATTTT. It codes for CASRQATDTQYF.

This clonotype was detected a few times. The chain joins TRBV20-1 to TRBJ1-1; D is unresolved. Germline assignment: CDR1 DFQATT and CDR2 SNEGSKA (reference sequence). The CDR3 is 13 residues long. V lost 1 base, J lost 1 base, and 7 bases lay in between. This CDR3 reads CSARAPGNTEAFF. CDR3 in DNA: TGCAGTGCTAGAGCCCCCGGGAACACTGAAGCTTTCTTT.

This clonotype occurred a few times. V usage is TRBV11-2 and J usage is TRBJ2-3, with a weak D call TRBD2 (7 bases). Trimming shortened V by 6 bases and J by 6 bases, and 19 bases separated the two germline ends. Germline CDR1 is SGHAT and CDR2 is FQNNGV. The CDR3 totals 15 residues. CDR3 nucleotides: TGTGCCAGCAGTTACAAGGGGGGGCCAAGGGATACGCAGTATTTT. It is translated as CASSYKGGPRDTQYF.

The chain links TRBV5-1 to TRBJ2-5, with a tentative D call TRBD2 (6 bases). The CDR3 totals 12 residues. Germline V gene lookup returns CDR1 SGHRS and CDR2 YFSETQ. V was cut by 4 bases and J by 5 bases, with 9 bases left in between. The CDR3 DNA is TGCGCCAGCAGCGGGGACTTTGAGACCCAGTACTTC. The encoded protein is CASSGDFETQYF.

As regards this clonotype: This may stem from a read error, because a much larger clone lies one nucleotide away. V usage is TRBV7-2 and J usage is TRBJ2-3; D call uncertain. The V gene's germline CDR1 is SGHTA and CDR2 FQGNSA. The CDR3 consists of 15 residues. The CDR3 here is CASNLGQVSTDTQYF. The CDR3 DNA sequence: TGTGCCAGCAACTTAGGCCAGGTTAGCACAGATACGCAGTATTTT.